The rows below give T cell receptor beta chains drawn from one sample of a study of T cell responses to AZD1222 COVID-19 vaccine. The method was immunoSEQ multiplex PCR; TCRdb's version includes in-frame clones alone and lacks a portion of them. The sample lists about 120,000 clones; roughly 87% were seen once. This specimen was peripheral blood, taken on day 0 of AZD1222 vaccination. The receptor set was obtained from an adult in good health. Each CDR3 is given with its conserved first and last residue. Fields, in order: V gene, clone size, D gene, J gene, CDR3 DNA, CDR3 protein. The D gene is left open where the match is weak. Not every row has a clone size; where given, it reads once, few, many or a size class.

>TRBV10-2|NA|TRBD2|TRBJ2-1
TGCGCCAGCCGGGGACTAGCGGGAGCCGACAATGAGCAGTTCTTC
CASRGLAGADNEQFF
>TRBV5-1|NA|NA|TRBJ2-3
TGCGCCAGCAGCTTGGGATTCGGGGCGAGCACAGATACGCAGTATTTT
CASSLGFGASTDTQYF
>TRBV7-8|NA|NA|TRBJ1-4
TGTGCCAGCAGCTTAGGGTCAGGGGTTGAAAAACTGTTTTTT
CASSLGSGVEKLFF
>TRBV7-8|NA|TRBD2|TRBJ2-3
TGTGCCAGCAGCCTCTCTGGCGGGAGGGCCGATACGCAGTATTTT
CASSLSGGRADTQYF
>TRBV3-1/TRBV3-2|NA|NA|TRBJ1-3
TGTGCCAGCAGCCGCAACACGGCTGTCTCTGGAAACACCATATATTTT
CASSRNTAVSGNTIYF
>TRBV6-6|NA|NA|TRBJ1-6
TGTGCCAGCAGAGAAGGGATTACACCCCTCCACTTT
CASREGITPLHF
>TRBV9|NA|TRBD1|TRBJ1-4
TGTGCCTCCGGGAGGGGGCCCCCTGGGGAAAAACTGTTTTTT
CASGRGPPGEKLFF
>TRBV9|NA|NA|TRBJ2-2
TGTGCCAGCAGCGCCGGACTCACGAACACCGGGGAGCTGTTTTTT
CASSAGLTNTGELFF
>TRBV3-1/TRBV3-2|NA|NA|TRBJ2-5
TGTGCCAGCAGCCAAGCTGGACAGCAAGAGACCCAGTACTTC
CASSQAGQQETQYF
>TRBV10-2|once|NA|TRBJ2-3
TGCGCCAGCAGTGAAGCTTGGCTAGCCCTCACAGATACGCAGTATTTT
CASSEAWLALTDTQYF
>TRBV6-5|NA|TRBD2|TRBJ2-3
TGTGCCAGCAGTTACTCGGGTCTAGCGGGGGAGGATACGCAGTATTTT
CASSYSGLAGEDTQYF
>TRBV4-1|NA|NA|TRBJ2-3
TGCGCCAGCAGCCAACAACTCGGGCTGGGAACAGATACGCAGTATTTT
CASSQQLGLGTDTQYF
>TRBV5-1|NA|TRBD1|TRBJ2-7
TGCGCCAGCAGCTTGTCAGGACAGGGGGCTGGCTACGAGCAGTACTTC
CASSLSGQGAGYEQYF
>TRBV7-8|NA|NA|TRBJ2-7
TGTGCCAGCAGCTTAGTCGCCGATTACGAGCAGTACTTC
CASSLVADYEQYF
>TRBV14|NA|TRBD2|TRBJ2-7
TGTGCCAGCAGCCCCGGACTAGCGTACGAGCAGTACTTC
CASSPGLAYEQYF
>TRBV7-4|NA|NA|TRBJ1-4
TGTGCCAGCAGCTTAATCACTGACAGTCGGAATGAAAAACTGTTTTTT
CASSLITDSRNEKLFF
>TRBV19|once|TRBD1|TRBJ1-2
TGTGCCAGTAGTCTCCGGGACAGGAATGGCTACACCTTC
CASSLRDRNGYTF
>TRBV6-2/TRBV6-3|once|NA|TRBJ1-6
TGTGCCAGCAGTTACCAAGGCAGGAGAAAGAGCAATTCACCCCTCCACTTT
CASSYQGRRKSNSPLHF
>TRBV30|NA|TRBD1|TRBJ1-4
TGTGCCTGGAGTGTACCGTCCGGACAGGGCGCTAATGAAAAACTGTTTTTT
CAWSVPSGQGANEKLFF
>TRBV19|NA|NA|TRBJ2-7
TGTGCCAGTAAGATGGAGTGGCAGGGAGGAGCCTACGAGCAGTACTTC
CASKMEWQGGAYEQYF
>TRBV6-1|NA|NA|TRBJ1-3
TGTGCCAGCAGTGAAGTTTGGGGGACATTGACAGGAAACACCATATATTTT
CASSEVWGTLTGNTIYF
>TRBV5-1|NA|TRBD1|TRBJ2-7
TGCGCCAGCAGCATAGGGGACAGGAACTACGAGCAGTACTTC
CASSIGDRNYEQYF
>TRBV7-6|NA|NA|TRBJ1-6
TGTGCCAGCAGCGCCAGGGCTCGACATTCACCCCTCCACTTT
CASSARARHSPLHF
>TRBV28|NA|TRBD1|TRBJ2-2
TGTGCCCGGGACAGAGGTCCCGGGGAGCTGTTTTTT
CARDRGPGELFF
>TRBV13|NA|NA|TRBJ1-3
TGTGCCAGCAGCTTGGGCAGGAGCTCTGGAAACACCATATATTTT
CASSLGRSSGNTIYF
>TRBV4-1|once|TRBD2|TRBJ2-3
TGCGCCAGCAGTCCAGGACTAGCGGGTTCTAGCACAGATACGCAGTATTTT
CASSPGLAGSSTDTQYF
>TRBV29-1|NA|TRBD2|TRBJ2-1
TGCAGCCAGAGTGAGGCGGGGGCCTACAATGAGCAGTTCTTC
CSQSEAGAYNEQFF
>TRBV10-3|once|TRBD1|TRBJ2-5
TGTGCCATCAGTAGCGACAGGGCGAGCCTTAAAGAGACCCAGTACTTC
CAISSDRASLKETQYF
>TRBV7-6|NA|NA|TRBJ1-6
TGTGCCAGCAGCCCGCGACAGAATAATTCACCCCTCCACTTT
CASSPRQNNSPLHF
>TRBV27|NA|TRBD1|TRBJ2-7
TGTGCCAGCAGTCCCCGGGACAGTCTCTACGAGCAGTACTTC
CASSPRDSLYEQYF
>TRBV5-4|NA|NA|TRBJ1-3
TGTGCCAGCAGCTTTGGGGGGGCGCAGGCTGGAAACACCATATATTTT
CASSFGGAQAGNTIYF
>TRBV2|NA|TRBD2|TRBJ2-5
TGTGCCAGCAGTGTGGGGCTAGCGGGCTCCTATGAGACCCAGTACTTC
CASSVGLAGSYETQYF
>TRBV11-1|NA|TRBD1|TRBJ2-7
TGTGCCAGCAGCCAGGACAGGAACTACGAGCAGTACTTC
CASSQDRNYEQYF
>TRBV21-1|NA|NA|TRBJ1-5
TGTGCCAGCAGCAAAGGGGAGGTAGAACAGGCCAGCAATCAGCCCCAGCATTTT
CASSKGEVEQASNQPQHF
>TRBV5-1|few|TRBD2|TRBJ2-2
TGCGCCAGCAGCCGGCTAGCGGCAACTAACACCGGGGAGCTGTTTTTT
CASSRLAATNTGELFF
>TRBV2|NA|NA|TRBJ1-2
TGTGCCAGTTGTAAGACCGGGACACCTAACTATGGCTACACCTTC
CASCKTGTPNYGYTF
>TRBV7-9|NA|TRBD1|TRBJ2-2
TGTGCCAGCAGCTTACTCGGGACAGCGTTGACCGGGGAGCTGTTTTTT
CASSLLGTALTGELFF
>TRBV6-2/TRBV6-3|NA|NA|TRBJ2-3
TGTGCCAGCAGTTACCATGGTTTCACAGATACGCAGTATTTT
CASSYHGFTDTQYF
>TRBV18|NA|TRBD1|TRBJ2-7
TGTGCCAGCTCACCGGCCGGGACAGGATCCTACGAGCAGTACTTC
CASSPAGTGSYEQYF
>TRBV18|NA|TRBD1|TRBJ2-3
TGTGCCAGCTCCAAACCGACAGGGGCGACAGATACGCAGTATTTT
CASSKPTGATDTQYF
>TRBV28|NA|NA|TRBJ1-2
TGTGCCAGCAGTTTATTTAGGGACACTTCTTTC
CASSLFRDTSF
>TRBV28|NA|NA|TRBJ1-1
TGTAAGTCGAGTCAGTCAAACACTGAAGCTTTCTTT
CKSSQSNTEAFF
>TRBV27|NA|NA|TRBJ1-4
TGTGCCACCAGAGGGGTGGGGACCCCTCAGTTTTTT
CATRGVGTPQFF
>TRBV7-9|NA|TRBD2|TRBJ2-2
TGTGCCAGCAGCCTTCTGGTAGTCGGCGGGAGGTATCATACCGGGGAGCTGTTTTTT
CASSLLVVGGRYHTGELFF
>TRBV14|NA|TRBD1|TRBJ1-2
TGTGCCAGCAGCCAAGATCAGGGCCAGGGGGGATATGGCTACACCTTC
CASSQDQGQGGYGYTF
>TRBV18|NA|TRBD1|TRBJ1-5
TGTGCCAGCTCGCAACAGGGGGCGAGAAGCAATCAGCCCCAGCATTTT
CASSQQGARSNQPQHF
>TRBV7-2|NA|NA|TRBJ2-2
TGTGCCAGCAGCCTGGTTCAGCTTGTTGGCGGGGAGCTGTTTTTT
CASSLVQLVGGELFF
>TRBV28|NA|NA|TRBJ1-2
TGTGCCAGCAGTTACTTGGGACCGATAGAAAACTATGGCTACACCTTC
CASSYLGPIENYGYTF
>TRBV10-1|NA|TRBD2|TRBJ2-7
TGCGCCAGCAGTCGGGAGGGGAGCTCCTACGAGCAGTACTTC
CASSREGSSYEQYF
>TRBV5-8|NA|NA|TRBJ2-2
TGTGCCAGCAGCTTTCGGCGCGGTTCGAACACCGGGGAGCTGTTTTTT
CASSFRRGSNTGELFF
>TRBV7-9|NA|NA|TRBJ2-7
TGTGCCAGCAGCTTAAACTTCCCGGACGAGCAGTACTTC
CASSLNFPDEQYF
>TRBV10-3|NA|NA|TRBJ1-2
TGTGCCATCAGTGCTGTCGGGTATGGCTACACCTTC
CAISAVGYGYTF
>TRBV29-1|NA|NA|TRBJ2-6
TGCAGCGTTGGAGTCGCTAGGTCTGGGGCCAACGTCCTGACTTTC
CSVGVARSGANVLTF
>TRBV2|NA|NA|TRBJ1-1
TGTGCCAGCAGTGTTGGGACCGTTGAAGCTTTCTTT
CASSVGTVEAFF
>TRBV11-2|few|TRBD2|TRBJ2-1
TGTGCCAGCAGCTTAGTAGCGGGATTCGGGAATGAGCAGTTCTTC
CASSLVAGFGNEQFF
>TRBV9|NA|NA|TRBJ1-3
TGTGCCAGCAGCGTAGCCCCGGGCAGCTCTGGAAACACCATATATTTT
CASSVAPGSSGNTIYF
>TRBV18|NA|NA|TRBJ2-5
TGTGCCAGCCCCCGAGAGACCCAGTACTTC
CASPRETQYF
>TRBV10-3|NA|NA|TRBJ2-3
TGTGCCATCAGCGAAATGACAGGCACAGATACGCAGTATTTT
CAISEMTGTDTQYF